This entry lists 18 T cell receptor beta chains sequenced from one sample in a study of T cells after yellow fever vaccination. TCRdb processed the 5' RACE reads anew with MiXCR; each CDR3 protein has one entry. The sample shows around 300,000 distinct CDR3 sequences, 4.1% of them seen only once. The sample here was PBMCs, taken 5 days after the yellow fever booster vaccination. These receptors were collected from a man aged 18 to 35 who received the YFV17D yellow fever vaccine.

The chain joins TRBV6-5 to TRBJ2-3; 11 nucleotides align to TRBD2. J lost 3 bases, V lost 8 bases, and 4 bases had no gene match. The CDR3 length is 14 residues. Germline CDR1 is MNHEY and CDR2 is SVGAGI. CDR3 coding DNA: TGTGCCAGCGTACCTAGCGGGGGGACAGATACGCAGTATTTT. Its protein product is CASVPSGGTDTQYF.

The chain combines TRBV20-1 with TRBJ1-4; D not certain. The V end was cut by 6 bases, the J end by 8 bases, with 10 bases between. Germline V lookup: CDR1 DFQATT, CDR2 SNEGSKA (reference sequence). The CDR3 has 11 amino acids. The CDR3 bases are TGCAGTGCCGCCCCGGGGGAAAAACTGTTTTTT. This codes for CSAAPGEKLFF.

Concerning this clonotype: A much larger clonotype is one base distant, so this may be a read error. V and J are TRBV7-8 and TRBJ2-3; no firm D call. Trimming removed 4 bases at V and 7 bases at J, with 15 bases between. The CDR3 sequence is 14 residues long. The germline gives CDR1 SGHVS, CDR2 FQNEAQ. This CDR3 reads CASSSEPLGYTQYF. CDR3 nucleotide sequence: TGTGCCAGCAGCTCGGAGCCTTTGGGTTATACGCAGTATTTT. The whole variable domain, remainder taken from reference TRBV7-8 and TRBJ2-3, is GAGVSQSPRYKVAKRGQDVALRCDPISGHVSLFWYQQALGQGPEFLTYFQNEAQLDKSGLPSDRFFAERPEGSVSTLKIQRTQQEDSAVYLCASSSEPLGYTQYFGPGTRLTVL.

This chain uses TRBV19 with TRBJ2-5; a weak D match, TRBD2 (7 bases). Trimming stripped 8 bases from V and 6 bases from J, with 16 bases between. Germline V CDR1 and CDR2: LNHDA, SQIVND (reference sequence). The CDR3 loop spans 13 amino acids. CDR3 sequence reads: CASGIGGVKTQYF. CDR3 bases: TGTGCCAGTGGGATAGGGGGGGTTAAGACCCAGTACTTC.

In its sample, this clonotype was seen many times. V and J are TRBV19 and TRBJ2-2; D remains ambiguous. V lost 3 bases and J lost 0, with 20 bases in between. The germline gives CDR1 LNHDA, CDR2 SQIVND (reference sequence). The CDR3 has 19 amino acids. CDR3 protein: CASSISPLLTDANTGELFF. CDR3 sequence (DNA): TGTGCCAGTAGTATCTCTCCGCTGTTAACTGACGCGAACACCGGGGAGCTGTTTTTT.

This clonotype was seen repeatedly, ten times or more. As DNA, the CDR3 is TGTGCCATCAGTGATAACAGCATGAACACTGAAGCTTTCTTT. This translates into CAISDNSMNTEAFF. The chain combines TRBV10-3 with TRBJ1-1, with D unclear. Germline V CDR1 and CDR2: ENHRY, SYGVKD. The CDR3 loop spans 14 amino acids. Trimming removed 3 bases from V and 0 bases from J, with 8 bases in between.

The chain carries TRBV5-4 and TRBJ2-3; D may be TRBD1 (5 bases). The V and J ends lost 0 bases and 0 bases respectively, with 8 bases between them. Germline values: CDR1 SGHNT, CDR2 YYREEE (reference sequence). This CDR3 has 15 residues. The CDR3 protein is CASSLEQGSTDTQYF. CDR3 DNA: TGTGCCAGCAGCTTGGAGCAGGGAAGCACAGATACGCAGTATTTT.

This clonotype was picked up a small number of times. The V call is TRBV20-1, the J call TRBJ2-2, with 9 bases aligning to TRBD1. The CDR3 extends over 16 amino acids. Losses at the gene ends were 2 bases for V and 0 bases for J; bases not matched to a gene: 4. Per the germline V gene, CDR1 is DFQATT and CDR2 is SNEGSKA (reference sequence). Here the CDR3 DNA reads TGCAGTGCTAGATTCCGACAGGGGGCGAACACCGGGGAGCTGTTTTTT. Translated, it gives CSARFRQGANTGELFF.

This clonotype was seen only a few times. The V call is TRBV15, the J call TRBJ2-5; TRBD2 agrees at 12 bases. CDR1 and CDR2 from the germline V gene are LNHNV and YYDKDF (reference sequence). The ends lost 8 bases at V and 4 bases at J; junction bases unmatched: 8. The CDR3 is 15 residues long. The CDR3 coding sequence is TGTGCCACCGGAGCTAGCGGGGGGGCAAGAGAGACCCAGTACTTC. It translates to CATGASGGARETQYF.

This clonotype was observed at least ten times. The chain has TRBV29-1 and TRBJ2-5, with D uncertain. Germline-derived CDR1 and CDR2 are SQVTM and ANQGSEA. The CDR3 has 12 residues. Between the trimmed V and J ends, which lost 0 bases and 2 bases, there was a span of 4 bases. The CDR3 region is CSVEDSQETQYF. The CDR3 nucleotides read TGCAGCGTTGAAGACAGTCAAGAGACCCAGTACTTC.

Only a few counts were recorded for this clonotype. This chain links TRBV5-1 with TRBJ2-2; D unclear. The CDR3 runs 11 residues. V was shortened by 4 bases and J by 6 bases, with 4 bases between the two germline ends. The germline V gene has CDR1 SGHRS and CDR2 YFSETQ. The CDR3 is CASSAPGELFF. For the CDR3, the DNA is TGCGCCAGCAGCGCGCCCGGGGAGCTGTTTTTT.

In its sample, this clonotype was seen a few times. The rearrangement links TRBV30 to TRBJ1-1, with D unresolved. This CDR3 has 11 amino acids. Germline lookup yields CDR1 GTSNPN and CDR2 SVGIG (reference sequence). Trimming pared 4 bases from V and 7 bases from J, leaving 10 bases between. The CDR3 sequence is CAWTPTNEAFF. CDR3 nucleotides: TGTGCCTGGACCCCCACCAATGAAGCTTTCTTT.

The gene calls are TRBV19 and TRBJ1-1, with 8 bases that match TRBD1. The ends lost 7 bases at V and 4 bases at J; junction bases unmatched: 11. The CDR3 length is 15 residues. CDR1 is LNHDA and CDR2 is SQIVND in the germline V gene (reference sequence). In DNA, the CDR3 is TGTGCCAGTACCGTCGGACAGGGAGGGGGCACTGAAGCTTTCTTT. Amino acids: CASTVGQGGGTEAFF.

This chain joins TRBV5-5 and TRBJ2-1; 9 bases agree with TRBD2. Germline loops: CDR1 SGHKS, CDR2 YYEKEE (reference sequence). The V and J ends lost 5 bases and 8 bases, in that order; junction bases with no gene match: 11. This CDR3 is built from 15 residues. The CDR3 reads CASRGGTSFWDEQFF. In DNA form, the CDR3 reads TGTGCCAGCAGGGGTGGGACTAGCTTTTGGGATGAGCAGTTCTTC.

This clonotype showed up many times. CDR3 sequence reads: CASSSGTGVEKLFF. The DNA for the CDR3 is TGCGCCAGCAGCTCCGGGACAGGGGTGGAAAAACTGTTTTTT. The J gene is TRBJ1-4, the V gene TRBV5-1, with TRBD1 matching 10 bases. CDR3 length: 14 residues. J lost 8 bases, V lost 3 bases, and 4 bases had no gene match. Per germline, CDR1 SGHRS and CDR2 YFSETQ. Based on the CDR3 plus reference TRBV5-1 and TRBJ1-4, the full variable domain is KAGVTQTPRYLIKTRGQQVTLSCSPISGHRSVSWYQQTPGQGLQFLFEYFSETQRNKGNFPGRFSGRQFSNSRSEMNVSTLELGDSALYLCASSSGTGVEKLFFGSGTQLSVL.

Ten or more counts support this clonotype. The chain has TRBV7-9 and TRBJ1-1; no reliable D call. Germline V gene sequence: CDR1 SEHNR, CDR2 FQNEAQ (reference sequence). The CDR3 runs to 14 residues. Trimming shortened V by 1 base and J by 5 bases, and 11 bases separated the two germline ends. CDR3 protein: CASSLEGLGTEAFF. CDR3 bases: TGTGCCAGCAGCTTAGAGGGTCTCGGGACTGAAGCTTTCTTT.

This chain connects TRBV11-2 to TRBJ2-3, with a possible D match to TRBD1 (5 bases). This CDR3 region has 12 residues. The germline V and J ends were trimmed by 1 base and 9 bases, with 8 bases remaining between them. Per germline, CDR1 SGHAT and CDR2 FQNNGV. The CDR3 protein is CASSLAGNTQYF. CDR3 bases: TGTGCCAGCAGCTTAGCAGGGAACACGCAGTATTTT. The full variable domain, rest sourced from reference TRBV11-2 and TRBJ2-3, is EAGVAQSPRYKIIEKRQSVAFWCNPISGHATLYWYQQILGQGPKLLIQFQNNGVVDDSQLPKDRFSAERLKGVDSTLKIQPAKLEDSAVYLCASSLAGNTQYFGPGTRLTVL.

This clonotype occurred once. V usage is TRBV2 and J usage is TRBJ1-5; D is possibly TRBD1 (5 bases). With 6 bases removed from V and 2 bases from J, the gap between germline ends came to 11 bases. The germline gives CDR1 SNHLY, CDR2 FYNNEI. CDR3 length: 14 residues. CDR3 coding DNA: TGTGCCAGCAGGGGGTCGGGGGGCAATCAGCCCCAGCATTTT. Residues: CASRGSGGNQPQHF.